The entry below describes one T cell receptor (beta chain). Its antigen remains undetermined. One base away there is no much larger clone; base qualities are not given. The CDR3 holds 15 amino acids from the cysteine to the phenylalanine. Just the 45-base CDR3 DNA is kept, in frame starting at base 1. Reading the germline V gene gives CDR1 SGHRS and CDR2 YFSETQ. V is clipped by 0 bases and J by 0 bases, and the sequence between their germline boundaries is 7 bases long. Another Seattle source contributed samples from volunteer blood donors who had recovered from COVID-19. The collaborating institutions used their own protocols to collect whole blood in K2EDTA tubes. For TCRbeta analysis, collaborator samples were shipped as frozen whole blood, as isolated PBMCs, or as DNA extracted from either sample type. The data derive from a study of blood T cell repertoires in COVID-19 (dated by TCRdb to 2020 to 2021). The study in broad terms: Samples from collaborators originated in the United States, Italy and Spain and spanned both the acute and convalescent phases of COVID-19. Nearly every sample came with metadata listing a de-identified subject ID, COVID-19 status, age in years and sex. Where available, HLA class I and class II types were taken from metadata supplied by the sample provider and were not determined by assay-based typing. Deeply sampled blood TCRbeta repertoires from subjects exposed to, actively infected with, or recovered from COVID-19 were included in the dataset. The samples were drawn from the first 160 participants of the ongoing ImmuneRACE study and from more than 1,000 subjects provided by 6 global collaborators. A freely available public database, intended as a resource for researchers studying the immune response to SARS-CoV-2, is where the repertoires were released. The material from the prospective study consisted of cDNA or gDNA derived from T cells, B-cell-depleted T cells, or PBMCs. Beyond this particular receptor, the publication reports: Clinical and demographic metadata were provided uncurated, with the amount varying by source and participant.

TCRbeta CDR3 regions were amplified from genomic DNA by means of the immunoSEQ Assay, a bias-controlled multiplex PCR. The study's own analysis went as follows. Nucleated cell counts per sample were estimated from amplification of reference gene primers within the assay. To quantify the absolute abundance of each unique TCRbeta CDR3 rearrangement, sequence reads were collapsed and filtered. For each sample, productive Simpson clonality was calculated as the square root of Simpson's diversity index across productive rearrangements. TCRdb limited this immuneACCESS table to in-frame rearrangements with V and J called. A share of clones is missing; checked studies link under half to unresolved V genes, and the rest is unexplained. V and J calls and clone size come straight from that table; D and trimming were deduced from the DNA. The sample includes 250,000 to 300,000 clones, with about nine tenths observed a single time. Together, the top ten hold 6.9% of the sample.

The origin of this receptor is a woman aged 25 to 39 who had recovered from COVID-19. The sample consisted of peripheral blood. The rearrangement joined TRBV5-1 to TRBJ2-1, with the identity of the D gene unclear. The CDR3 loop reads CASSLDGGSYNEQFF. The nucleotides are TGCGCCAGCAGCTTGGATGGCGGCTCCTACAATGAGCAGTTCTTC.